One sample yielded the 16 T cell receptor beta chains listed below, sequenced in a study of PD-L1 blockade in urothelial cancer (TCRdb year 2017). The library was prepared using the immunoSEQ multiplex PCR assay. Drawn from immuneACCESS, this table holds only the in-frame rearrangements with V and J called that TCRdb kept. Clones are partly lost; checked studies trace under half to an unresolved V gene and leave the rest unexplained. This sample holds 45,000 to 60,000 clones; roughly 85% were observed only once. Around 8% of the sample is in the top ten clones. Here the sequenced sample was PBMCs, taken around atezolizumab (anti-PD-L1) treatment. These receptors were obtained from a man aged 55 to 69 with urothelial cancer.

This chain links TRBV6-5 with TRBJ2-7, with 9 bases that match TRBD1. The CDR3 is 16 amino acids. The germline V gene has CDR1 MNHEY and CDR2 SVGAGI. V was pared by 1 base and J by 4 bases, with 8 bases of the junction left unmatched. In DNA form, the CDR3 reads TGTGCCAGCAGTTACTACGGGACAGGGATCAAGTACGAGCAGTACTTC. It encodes CASSYYGTGIKYEQYF.

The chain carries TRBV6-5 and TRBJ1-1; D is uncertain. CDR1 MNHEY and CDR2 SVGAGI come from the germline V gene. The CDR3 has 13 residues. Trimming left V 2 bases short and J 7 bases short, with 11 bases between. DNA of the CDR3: TGTGCCAGCAGTTACACTCTTCGTGGTGAAGCTTTCTTT. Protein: CASSYTLRGEAFF.

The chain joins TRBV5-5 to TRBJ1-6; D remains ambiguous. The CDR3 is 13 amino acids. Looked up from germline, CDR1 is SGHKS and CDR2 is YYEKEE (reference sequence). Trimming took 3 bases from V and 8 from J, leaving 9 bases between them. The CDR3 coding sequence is TGTGCCAGCAGCTCGATAGAGGATTCACCCCTCCACTTT. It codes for CASSSIEDSPLHF. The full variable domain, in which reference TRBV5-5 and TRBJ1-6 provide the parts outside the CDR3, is DAGVTQSPTHLIKTRGQQVTLRCSPISGHKSVSWYQQVLGQGPQFIFQYYEKEERGRGNFPDRFSARQFPNYSSELNVNALLLGDSALYLCASSSIEDSPLHFGNGTRLTVT.

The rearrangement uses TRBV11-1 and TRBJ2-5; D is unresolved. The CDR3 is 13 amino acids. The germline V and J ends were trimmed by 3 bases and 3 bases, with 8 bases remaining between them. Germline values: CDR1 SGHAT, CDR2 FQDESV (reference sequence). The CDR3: CASSFGAEETQYF. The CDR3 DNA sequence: TGTGCCAGCAGCTTCGGAGCAGAAGAGACCCAGTACTTC.

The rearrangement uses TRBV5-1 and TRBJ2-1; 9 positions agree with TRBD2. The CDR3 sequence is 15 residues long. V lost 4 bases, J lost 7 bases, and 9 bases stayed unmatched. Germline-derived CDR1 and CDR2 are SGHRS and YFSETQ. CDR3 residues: CASSGLSGGINEQFF. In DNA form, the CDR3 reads TGCGCCAGCAGCGGCCTGAGCGGGGGGATAAATGAGCAGTTCTTC.

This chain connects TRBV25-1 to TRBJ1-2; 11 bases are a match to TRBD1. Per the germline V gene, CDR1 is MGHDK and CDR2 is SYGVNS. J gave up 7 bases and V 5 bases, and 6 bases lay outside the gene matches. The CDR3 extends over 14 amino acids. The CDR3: CASSNTGTGGGYTF. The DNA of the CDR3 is TGTGCCAGCAGTAACACCGGGACAGGGGGTGGCTACACCTTC.

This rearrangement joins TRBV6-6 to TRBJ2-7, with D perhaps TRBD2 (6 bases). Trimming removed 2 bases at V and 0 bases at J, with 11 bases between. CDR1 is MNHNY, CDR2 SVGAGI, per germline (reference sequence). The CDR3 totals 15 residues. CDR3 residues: CASSYEGRPSYEQYF. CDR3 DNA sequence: TGTGCCAGCAGTTACGAAGGGAGGCCCTCCTACGAGCAGTACTTC.

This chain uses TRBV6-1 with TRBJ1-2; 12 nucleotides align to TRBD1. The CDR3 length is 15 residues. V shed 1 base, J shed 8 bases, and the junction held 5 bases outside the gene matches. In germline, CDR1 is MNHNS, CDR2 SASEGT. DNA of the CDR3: TGTGCCAGCAGTGAAGGGGGACAGGGGGCGCGAGGCTACACCTTC. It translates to CASSEGGQGARGYTF.

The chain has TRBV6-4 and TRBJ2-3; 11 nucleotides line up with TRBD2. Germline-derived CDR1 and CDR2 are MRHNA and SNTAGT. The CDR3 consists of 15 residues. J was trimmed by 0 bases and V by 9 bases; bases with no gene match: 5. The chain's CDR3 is CARYRTSGSTDTQYF. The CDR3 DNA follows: TGTGCCAGATACAGGACTAGCGGGAGCACAGATACGCAGTATTTT.

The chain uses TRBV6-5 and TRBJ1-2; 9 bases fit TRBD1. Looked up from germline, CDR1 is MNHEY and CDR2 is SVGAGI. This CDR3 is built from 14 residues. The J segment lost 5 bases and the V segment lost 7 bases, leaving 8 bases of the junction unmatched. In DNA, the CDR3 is TGTGCCAGCAAATTGGACAGGGGTGTGTATGGCTACACCTTC. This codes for CASKLDRGVYGYTF.

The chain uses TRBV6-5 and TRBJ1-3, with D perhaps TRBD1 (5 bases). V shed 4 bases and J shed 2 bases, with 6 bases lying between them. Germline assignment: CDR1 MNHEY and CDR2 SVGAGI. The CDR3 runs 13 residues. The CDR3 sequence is CASSFRAGNTIYF. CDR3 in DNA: TGTGCCAGCAGTTTCAGGGCTGGAAACACCATATATTTT.

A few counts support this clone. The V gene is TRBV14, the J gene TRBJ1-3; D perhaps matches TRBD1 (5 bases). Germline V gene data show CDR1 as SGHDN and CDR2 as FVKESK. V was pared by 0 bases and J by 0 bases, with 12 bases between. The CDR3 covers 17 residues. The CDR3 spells CASSQELAGYSGNTIYF. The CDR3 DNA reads TGTGCCAGCAGCCAAGAGTTGGCAGGGTACTCTGGAAACACCATATATTTT.

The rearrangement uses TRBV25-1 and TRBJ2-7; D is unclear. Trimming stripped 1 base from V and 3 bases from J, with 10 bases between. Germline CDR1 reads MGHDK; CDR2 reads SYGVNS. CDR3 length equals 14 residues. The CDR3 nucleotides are TGTGCCAGCAGTGAATTGAGTCGTGGCTACGAGCAGTACTTC. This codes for CASSELSRGYEQYF.

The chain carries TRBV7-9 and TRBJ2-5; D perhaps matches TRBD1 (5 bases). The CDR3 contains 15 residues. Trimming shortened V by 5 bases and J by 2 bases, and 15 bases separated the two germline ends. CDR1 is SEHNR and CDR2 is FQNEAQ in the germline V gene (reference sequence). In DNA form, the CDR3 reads TGTGCCAGCAGCGTAAGGACAACGGATCAAGAGACCCAGTACTTC. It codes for CASSVRTTDQETQYF. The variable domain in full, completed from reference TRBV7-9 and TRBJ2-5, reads DTGVSQNPRHKITKRGQNVTFRCDPISEHNRLYWYRQTLGQGPEFLTYFQNEAQLEKSRLLSDRFSAERPKGSFSTLEIQRTEQGDSAMYLCASSVRTTDQETQYFGPGTRLLVL.

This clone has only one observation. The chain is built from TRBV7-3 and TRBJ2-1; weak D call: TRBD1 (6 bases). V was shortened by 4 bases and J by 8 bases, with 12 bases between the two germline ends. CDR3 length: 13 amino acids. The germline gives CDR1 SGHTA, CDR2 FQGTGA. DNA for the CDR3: TGTGCCAGCAGCTCCCAGGGGTTCGATGAGCAGTTCTTC. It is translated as CASSSQGFDEQFF.

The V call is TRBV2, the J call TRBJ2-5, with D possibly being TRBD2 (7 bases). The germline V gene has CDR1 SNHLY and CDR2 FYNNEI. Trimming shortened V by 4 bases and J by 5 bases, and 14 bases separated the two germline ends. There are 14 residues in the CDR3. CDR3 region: CASSGGGGWETQYF. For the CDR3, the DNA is TGTGCCAGCAGTGGGGGCGGGGGCTGGGAGACCCAGTACTTC.